Included here is one TCR beta chain sequence, with context. Libraries were prepared by immunoSEQ multiplex PCR; TCRdb keeps only in-frame clonotypes and omits some of them. The sample lists 55,000 to 65,000 clones, 80% to 95% seen once, with 0.85% in the top ten. The sample comes from a study of T cell changes during pregnancy in multiple sclerosis. Looked up from germline, CDR1 is SGHDT and CDR2 is YYEEEE. Trimming removed 5 bases from V and 0 bases from J, with 21 bases in between. The CDR3 extends over 18 amino acids. This specimen consisted of peripheral blood, obtained in the first trimester of pregnancy. The origin of this receptor is a female donor with multiple sclerosis, enrolled in a pregnancy study. The gene calls are TRBV5-6 and TRBJ1-5; a possible D gene is TRBD1 (5 bases). The CDR3 DNA reads TGTGCCAGCAGTCCGGGCCCGAGCGGGGCCTATAGCAATCAGCCCCAGCATTTT. Its protein is CASSPGPSGAYSNQPQHF.